The 11 T cell receptor beta chains presented below share a single source sample, sequenced in a study of shared clonotypes between healthy human individuals. Naive CD8 cells lacked CD45RO and underwent positive selection for CCR7, leaving out terminally differentiated effector memory CD45RA+ cells. Profiled with immunoSEQ multiplex PCR; TCRdb holds only in-frame clones, not every one. The table shows over 750,000 clones, with roughly 96% occurring only once. The specimen sequenced was naive CD8+ T cells sorted from blood. These receptor sequences come from a man aged 30 to 39 in good health.

The chain employs TRBV7-6 and TRBJ2-1, with TRBD2 identical over 8 bases. This CDR3 contains 16 residues. J lost 2 bases, V lost 5 bases, and 8 bases had no gene match. The germline gives CDR1 SGHVS, CDR2 FNYEAQ. DNA for the CDR3: TGTGCCAGCAGCCCCTTCGTAGCGGGAACCTACAATGAGCAGTTCTTC. It codes for CASSPFVAGTYNEQFF.

Comment on this clone: Other DNA sequences from this sample encode an identical CDR3 as well. The rearrangement joins TRBV28 to TRBJ2-7; 7 bases match TRBD2. Germline assignment: CDR1 MDHEN and CDR2 SYDVKM. The CDR3 totals 13 residues. With 5 bases clipped from V and 0 bases from J, the junction kept 1 base outside the gene matches. The CDR3 nucleotides are TGTGCCAGCAGTCCTAGCGGCTCCTACGAGCAGTACTTC. Amino acids: CASSPSGSYEQYF.

The chain joins TRBV5-1 to TRBJ2-2; possible D gene TRBD2, 6 bases. CDR1 is SGHRS, CDR2 YFSETQ, per germline. The V end was cut by 0 bases, the J end by 2 bases, with 11 bases between. The CDR3 length is 16 residues. CDR3 DNA: TGCGCCAGCAGCTTGGCCGGGACTCAAAACACCGGGGAGCTGTTTTTT. Translating gives CASSLAGTQNTGELFF.

The chain joins TRBV4-1 to TRBJ1-2; no reliable D call. V was pared by 4 bases and J by 4 bases, with 16 bases between. The CDR3 runs to 15 residues. Germline-derived CDR1 and CDR2 are MGHRA and YSYEKL. The CDR3 DNA follows: TGCGCCAGCAGCCGAAGAGTTTCAGATCTCTATGGCTACACCTTC. Protein: CASSRRVSDLYGYTF.

This clone came up once. The V gene is TRBV10-1, the J gene TRBJ2-7, with 9 positions matching TRBD1. The CDR3 length is 15 residues. Germline lookup yields CDR1 WNHNN and CDR2 SYGVQD (reference sequence). Trimming removed 3 bases from V and 5 bases from J; junction bases left unmatched: 8. CDR3 amino acids: CASSETGTGNHEQYF. CDR3 DNA: TGCGCCAGCAGTGAAACCGGGACAGGGAACCACGAGCAGTACTTC.

The genes are TRBV7-6 and TRBJ2-5, with 10 bases aligning to TRBD1. Germline V gene sequence: CDR1 SGHVS, CDR2 FNYEAQ. V lost 5 bases and J lost 5; bases outside the gene matches: 11. The CDR3 consists of 16 residues. The CDR3 sequence is CASSPGRQGAVETQYF. CDR3 bases: TGTGCCAGCAGCCCGGGTCGACAGGGGGCGGTTGAGACCCAGTACTTC.

The V call is TRBV28, the J call TRBJ2-1; the D gene is possibly TRBD2 (7 bases). The V gene's germline CDR1 is MDHEN and CDR2 SYDVKM. The CDR3 length is 14 residues. The ends were cut back, 6 bases at V and 8 bases at J, with 17 bases in the middle. The CDR3 here is CASRGRGAIHEQFF. DNA for the CDR3: TGTGCCAGCAGGGGGAGGGGGGCGATCCATGAGCAGTTCTTC.

The chain joins TRBV7-9 to TRBJ2-7, with 8 bases that match TRBD1. The CDR3 sequence is 15 residues long. In germline, CDR1 is SEHNR, CDR2 FQNEAQ (reference sequence). The J segment lost 5 bases and the V segment lost 6 bases, leaving 12 bases of the junction unmatched. For the CDR3, the DNA is TGTGCCAGCAGGCCCACAGGGGGAATGCACCACGAGCAGTACTTC. This gives the protein CASRPTGGMHHEQYF.

V usage is TRBV28 and J usage is TRBJ2-1, with 7 bases identical to TRBD1. Germline loops: CDR1 MDHEN, CDR2 SYDVKM. The CDR3 consists of 14 residues. V gave up 3 bases and J gave up 4 bases; unmatched junction bases: 3. The CDR3 nucleotides are TGTGCCAGCAGTTTTCCGGGACAGTACAATGAGCAGTTCTTC. It encodes CASSFPGQYNEQFF.

This clone showed up just a few times. V usage is TRBV7-2 and J usage is TRBJ2-1; no reliable D call. The ends were cut back, 4 bases at V and 7 bases at J, with 14 bases in the middle. Per the germline V gene, CDR1 is SGHTA and CDR2 is FQGNSA. This CDR3 spans 14 amino acids. The chain's CDR3 is CASSSVSIGNEQFF. As DNA, the CDR3 is TGTGCCAGCAGCTCCGTTTCTATAGGGAATGAGCAGTTCTTC.

In its sample, this clone was seen once. The chain is built from TRBV29-1 and TRBJ2-7; 7 bases agree with TRBD2. Germline V gives CDR1 SQVTM, CDR2 ANQGSEA. V dropped 6 bases and J dropped 0; count of bases not matched to a gene: 8. The CDR3 extends over 14 amino acids. The CDR3 sequence: CSVVGGLVSYEQYF. Here the CDR3 DNA reads TGCAGCGTGGTCGGGGGGTTGGTCTCCTACGAGCAGTACTTC.